These 9 T cell receptor beta chains originate from one sample sequenced in a study of T cell clonality in common variable immunodeficiency. Assay: immunoSEQ multiplex PCR; the TCRdb copy retains only in-frame clones and omits some. The sample was found to contain about 42,000 clones, and every one recurs. What was sequenced was peripheral blood mononuclear cells. The receptors come from a person aged 18-70 years in good health.

This clone was seen repeatedly, ten times or more. The part of the CDR3 DNA that was read is TGTGCCAGCAGTGAAGCTTTAGCCACCCGCACAGATACG. Translating it yields CASSEALATRTDT. The whole CDR3 region reads CASSEALATRTDTQYF. V gene TRBV6-1 combines with J gene TRBJ2-3; D is undetermined. The observed sequence ends 3 residues before the CDR3 terminus, with the missing tail filled in from the germline J gene. The germline V and J ends were trimmed by 0 bases and 1 base, with 11 bases remaining between them. Germline V gene lookup returns CDR1 MNHNS and CDR2 SASEGT. The length of the CDR3 is 16 residues.

This clone was counted at least ten times. With the read ending 3 residues before the CDR3 end, the germline J gene is used to fill in that end. The gene calls are TRBV19 and TRBJ1-1; TRBD1 matches 7 bases. The germline gives CDR1 LNHDA, CDR2 SQIVND (reference sequence). J lost 6 bases, V lost 3 bases, and 7 bases had no gene match. The CDR3 loop spans 14 amino acids. The sequenced part of the CDR3 DNA is TGTGCCAGTAGTATCCCCGGGACAGCTGCTGAA. Protein sequence: CASSIPGTAAE. The full CDR3 protein reads CASSIPGTAAEAFF.

This clone was found many times. Read sequence stops 3 residues before the CDR3 end, and the germline J gene provides the missing end. The chain is built from TRBV4-2 and TRBJ2-4; 8 nucleotides match TRBD2. J lost 5 bases, V lost 1 base, and 4 bases had no gene match. Looked up from germline, CDR1 is LGHNA and CDR2 is YNFKEQ. CDR3 length: 15 amino acids. The CDR3 bases that were read are TGTGCCAGCAGCCAAGCGGGGGGGCCCCAAAACATT. This encodes CASSQAGGPQNI. The CDR3, in full, reads CASSQAGGPQNIQYF.

This clone came up many times. The CDR3 end lies 3 residues beyond the end of the read and is filled in from the germline J gene. This rearrangement joins TRBV19 to TRBJ1-2; 8 bases align to TRBD1. This CDR3 contains 14 residues. V lost 6 bases, J lost 5 bases, and 8 bases stayed unmatched. Germline CDR1 and CDR2: LNHDA and SQIVND (reference sequence). Partial CDR3 DNA: TGTGCCAGTAGCCTCGACAGGGGCTGGTATGGC. The encoded protein is CASSLDRGWYG. The CDR3 as a whole reads CASSLDRGWYGYTF.

In its sample, this clone was seen many times. The read halts 3 residues ahead of the CDR3 end, with the missing end drawn from the germline J gene. The genes are TRBV6-2 or TRBV6-3 and TRBJ2-5, with TRBD1 identical over 8 bases. V lost 6 bases to trimming and J lost 4 bases; unmatched junction nucleotides: 10. The CDR3 loop spans 15 amino acids. Germline V gene data show CDR1 as MNHEY and CDR2 as SVGEGT. The CDR3 DNA, read in part, is TGTGCCAGCAGACACTCAGGGGGCGAGACAGAGACC. Residues: CASRHSGGETET. The entire CDR3 protein is CASRHSGGETETQYF.

This clone was counted many times. The read stops 3 residues short of the end of the CDR3; the missing end is completed from the germline J gene. The chain recombines TRBV10-3 with TRBJ1-1, with 8 bases fitting TRBD1. This CDR3 comprises 18 residues. Losses at the gene ends were 2 bases for V and 5 bases for J; bases not matched to a gene: 16. Looked up from germline, CDR1 is ENHRY and CDR2 is SYGVKD. CDR3 amino acids: CAISEGARGRSKATEAFF. The part of the CDR3 DNA that was read is TGTGCCATCAGTGAGGGGGCCAGGGGGCGTAGTAAGGCGACTGAA.

As regards this clone: Coverage ceases 3 residues before the CDR3 finishes, and the germline J gene fills in the end. The chain recombines TRBV18 with TRBJ1-5, with 9 bases aligning to TRBD1. The CDR3 is 15 residues long. CDR1 and CDR2 from the germline V gene are KGHSH and LQKENI. The V gene end was trimmed by 3 bases and the J gene end by 0 bases; junction bases not matched to a gene: 0. The covered CDR3 bases are TGTGCCAGCTCACCGGGACAGGGTAGCAATCAGCCC. Residues: CASSPGQGSNQP. The full CDR3 protein is CASSPGQGSNQPQHF.

In its sample, this clone was seen many times. The CDR3 end is not reached by the read, which stops 3 residues before it; the germline J gene fills it in. The chain couples TRBV5-1 to TRBJ2-3; 10 bases align to TRBD1. The CDR3 spans 19 residues. Trimming at V came to 2 bases and at J to 3 bases, leaving 15 bases not matched to a gene. CDR1 and CDR2 (germline): SGHRS, YFSETQ. CDR3 DNA, as far as it was read: TGCGCCAGCAGCTTACCGCGTGTTCCCGGGACAGGGGAAACAGATACG. Amino acid sequence: CASSLPRVPGTGETDT. The whole CDR3 sequence reads CASSLPRVPGTGETDTQYF.

This clone came up many times. The observed sequence ends 3 residues before the CDR3 terminus, with the missing tail filled in from the germline J gene. V is TRBV5-5 and J is TRBJ2-3; D uncertain. Germline CDR1 SGHKS, CDR2 YYEKEE (reference sequence). This CDR3 spans 14 amino acids. The sequenced part of the CDR3 DNA is TGTGCCAGCAGCTTTTCTGGAGCGAGAGAGACG. Translated: CASSFSGARET. The entire CDR3 sequence reads CASSFSGARETQYF.